This TCR beta chain was identified during a study of T-cell memory formation after mild COVID-19. Study information: Largely, the TCR clusters proved donor specific. Study-level findings and limits: Those CD4+ clones that contracted were mainly in CM and EM (CD8+ ones in EMRA). Prior to infection, memory already included some responding clones, suggesting cross-reactive memory joined. Clones that got smaller from day 15 to 85 had even CD4/CD8, while clones growing later tipped toward CD4+.

TCRdb fed the 5' RACE reads into MiXCR, producing one record per CDR3 protein. The sample lists around 29,000 distinct CDR3 sequences, approximately 12% occurring once. Trimming removed 4 bases from V and 6 bases from J; junction bases left unmatched: 13. The length of the CDR3 is 15 residues. The germline CDR1 and CDR2 sequences are DFQATT and SNEGSKA (reference sequence). This clonotype was recorded a few times. Its antigen is undetermined. The chain is built from TRBV20-1 and TRBJ2-5, with 8 bases aligning to TRBD2. The sample consisted of PBMCs or a T cell subset sorted from them (not recorded which). The source is an adult woman who had mild COVID-19 (a few samples of this study predate the infection). Cell type and time point are not known. Written as DNA, the CDR3 is TGCAGTGCTAACTACGCCGGCGGGGGGTCACAGACCCAGTACTTC. Translation: CSANYAGGGSQTQYF.